This TCR beta chain was identified in a study of lymphopenia after photon versus proton radiotherapy. Trimming at V came to 1 base and at J to 3 bases, leaving 4 bases not matched to a gene. The CDR3 length is 15 residues. Germline V gene data show CDR1 as SGDLS and CDR2 as YYNGEE. Repertoires were generated with immunoSEQ multiplex PCR, while TCRdb's copy carries only in-frame clones and drops some. The data contain just over 40,000 clones, 70% to 90% of them singletons. With regard to this clone: What it binds is unknown.

The study, taken as a whole, reports: Relative stability marked proton patients; photon patients lost diversity and naive cells. Larger post-nadir TCR diversity loss correlated inversely with survival in deceased patients. Authors raise, but do not show, better survival with proton therapy. After lymphocyte nadir, photon-treated repertoires showed oligoclonal expansion, especially CD8+ Temra.

The TCR sequence derives from a woman aged 65 to 85 with pancreatic cancer. Some clones in this sample may be carry-over from other donors' samples. The specimen comprised peripheral blood, sampled from a patient treated with proton-based radiotherapy. The genes are TRBV9 and TRBJ2-1; TRBD2 matches 7 bases. CDR3 region: CASSVRLADYNEQFF. The CDR3 nucleotides read TGTGCCAGCAGCGTAAGGCTAGCGGACTACAATGAGCAGTTCTTC.